This T cell receptor beta chain was sequenced for a study of blood T cell repertoires in COVID-19. Across the whole study: The United States, Italy and Spain provided the acute and convalescent COVID-19 samples. PBMCs, B-cell-depleted T cells, or T cells provided the cDNA or gDNA that made up the material.

As handled by the study authors: Nucleated cell counts were estimated from reference gene primer amplification. Profiling relied on immunoSEQ multiplex PCR, and the TCRdb table lists in-frame clones only, not all of them. V, J and clone size are taken as reported in that table, and D and trimming were inferred from the DNA itself. The sample has about 230,000 clones, around four fifths seen once. The CDR3 runs 13 residues. Trimming removed 6 bases from V and 7 bases from J; junction bases left unmatched: 6. This TCR came from a woman in her 70s with active or convalescent COVID-19. This chain connects TRBV12-3 or TRBV12-4 to TRBJ1-2; 9 bases are shared with TRBD1. Sequenced material: peripheral blood. This chain's CDR3 is CASSRTGDRGYTF. In nucleotides, the CDR3 is TGTGCCAGCAGCAGGACAGGGGATCGTGGCTACACCTTC.